A selection of T cell receptor beta chains follows, all from one sample in a study of T-cell reconstitution after alpha-beta-depleted transplantation in children. One entry per CDR3 protein results from TCRdb running MiXCR on the PCR reads. This sample yields a few hundred thousand distinct CDR3 sequences, of which about 9.3% are seen a single time; 2.4% belongs to the top ten. Specimen: PBMCs from the stem cell graft donor, collected from the stem cell graft. These TCRs come from a human donor who donated a stem cell graft to a child with acute lymphoblastic leukemia. CDR3s include the opening cysteine and the closing phenylalanine or tryptophan. D genes are given only for firm matches. Only some rows state a clone size, as once, few, many or a class for expanded clones.

few | - | TRBJ2-1 | TRBV6-2/TRBV6-3 | TGTGCCAGCAGTAGCAGGGGAGCTGAGCAGTTCTTC | CASSSRGAEQFF
- | - | TRBJ2-3 | TRBV12-3/TRBV12-4 | TGTGCCAGCCGAGGGTCGGGAGAAAGCACAGATACGCAGTATTTT | CASRGSGESTDTQYF
- | - | TRBJ1-1 | TRBV15 | TGTGCCACCAGCAGAGATCGCCTTCCAACAGGGAGGAACACTGAAGCTTTCTTT | CATSRDRLPTGRNTEAFF
- | TRBD1 | TRBJ1-1 | TRBV4-3 | TGCGCCAGCAGCCATCGGGACAGAGGAACTGAAGCTTTCTTT | CASSHRDRGTEAFF
few | - | TRBJ2-5 | TRBV7-2 | TGTGCCAGCAGCTTAGCGGGGGCCCAGTTCAGTACGGAGACCCAGTACTTC | CASSLAGAQFSTETQYF
few | TRBD2 | TRBJ2-5 | TRBV28 | TGTGCCAGCAGTTCGACTAGCGGGGGGCTTTGGACCCAGTACTTC | CASSSTSGGLWTQYF
few | - | TRBJ2-6 | TRBV7-8 | TGTGCCAGCAGCTTAGTGGGCTCACGGGCCAACGTCCTGACTTTC | CASSLVGSRANVLTF
few | TRBD1 | TRBJ2-7 | TRBV5-5 | TGTGCCAGCAGCTCGACAGGGGGAAGCTCCTACGAGCAGTACTTC | CASSSTGGSSYEQYF
- | - | TRBJ1-6 | TRBV6-1 | TGTGCCACCTCGGACCGAACACTCAATAATTCACCCCTCCACTTT | CATSDRTLNNSPLHF
few | TRBD2 | TRBJ2-3 | TRBV29-1 | TGCAGCGTTGAGGAGACAACTAGCGGGAGGAGGGATACGCAGTATTTT | CSVEETTSGRRDTQYF
few | - | TRBJ2-6 | TRBV18 | TGTGCCAGCTCACCACCTGGGGGTACTGGGGCCAACGTCCTGACTTTC | CASSPPGGTGANVLTF
- | TRBD1 | TRBJ2-1 | TRBV27 | TGTGCCAGCAATCCTCAGGGGGCTAGTTGGAATGAGCAGTTCTTC | CASNPQGASWNEQFF
- | - | TRBJ2-7 | TRBV28 | TGTGCCAGCAGAGGCGTCGTTATCTACGAGCAGTACTTC | CASRGVVIYEQYF
few | - | TRBJ2-7 | TRBV28 | TGTGCCAGCAATCTCGGGTTCGCGGGAACCTCCTACGAGCAGTACTTC | CASNLGFAGTSYEQYF
- | - | TRBJ1-6 | TRBV6-2/TRBV6-3 | TGTGCCAGCAGTTTTGGCCGGGGAAATTCACCCCTCCACTTT | CASSFGRGNSPLHF
few | TRBD1 | TRBJ1-2 | TRBV5-1 | TGCGCCAGCAGCCCCGGACAGGGGGCTGGAAGTTATGGCTACACCTTC | CASSPGQGAGSYGYTF
- | - | TRBJ2-7 | TRBV20-1 | TGCAGTGCTAGAGATTACCTCAGGCCCGACGAGCAGTACTTC | CSARDYLRPDEQYF
- | - | TRBJ2-1 | TRBV6-2/TRBV6-3 | TGTGCCAGCAGGTCCCCGGGGGGCAGGGAGTTCTTC | CASRSPGGREFF
few | - | TRBJ1-1 | TRBV2 | TGTGCCAGCAAGTTGCTTTACACTGAAGCTTTCTTT | CASKLLYTEAFF
- | TRBD1 | TRBJ2-5 | TRBV20-1 | TGCAGTGCTGGCCGGACAGGAAAAGAGACCCAGTACTTC | CSAGRTGKETQYF
- | - | TRBJ1-2 | TRBV7-2 | TGTGCCAGCAGCTTGGACGGCACCTATGGCTACACCTTC | CASSLDGTYGYTF
- | TRBD2 | TRBJ2-3 | TRBV4-3 | TGCGCCAGCAGCCAAGAAGGACTAGCGGAACTCACAGATACGCAGTATTTT | CASSQEGLAELTDTQYF
- | TRBD2 | TRBJ2-5 | TRBV20-1 | TGCAGTGCTGACCCCATCGGACTAGCGGAGGGCCAAGAGACCCAGTACTTC | CSADPIGLAEGQETQYF
- | TRBD2 | TRBJ2-5 | TRBV7-8 | TGTGCCAGCAGCTTAGCGGGAGGGTTCCAAGAGACCCAGTACTTC | CASSLAGGFQETQYF
few | TRBD1 | TRBJ2-5 | TRBV12-3/TRBV12-4 | TGTGCCAGCAGTCCGGAGACAGGGGGCGCGAGGGAGACCCAGTACTTC | CASSPETGGARETQYF
- | - | TRBJ2-7 | TRBV5-6 | TGTGCCAGCAGCTTTTACGGACTCTCCTACGAGCAGTACTTC | CASSFYGLSYEQYF
few | TRBD1 | TRBJ2-1 | TRBV5-1 | TGCGCCAGCAGCTTGGACGACAGGGGAGGCAATGAGCAGTTCTTC | CASSLDDRGGNEQFF
few | TRBD2 | TRBJ2-1 | TRBV5-1 | TGCGCCAGCAGCTTGGCGGGTGGCGGGAGGAGCTCCTACAATGAGCAGTTCTTC | CASSLAGGGRSSYNEQFF